This TCR beta chain was profiled in a study of control samples from healthy donors and cancer patients. The data were produced by immunoSEQ multiplex PCR, yet TCRdb's version contains in-frame clones alone and is incomplete. The sample has roughly 69,000 clones; around 87% are singletons. Germline V gene data show CDR1 as MDHEN and CDR2 as SYDVKM. The CDR3 covers 14 residues. V dropped 7 bases and J dropped 0 bases, with 12 bases sitting between them. The chain couples TRBV28 to TRBJ1-1; D remains ambiguous. Material for sequencing was PBMCs. The TCR sequence derives from a woman aged 50 to 60 with head and neck cancer. CDR3 DNA sequence: TGTGCCAGCACCCTCGTTGGCCTGAACACTGAAGCTTTCTTT. Encoded protein: CASTLVGLNTEAFF.